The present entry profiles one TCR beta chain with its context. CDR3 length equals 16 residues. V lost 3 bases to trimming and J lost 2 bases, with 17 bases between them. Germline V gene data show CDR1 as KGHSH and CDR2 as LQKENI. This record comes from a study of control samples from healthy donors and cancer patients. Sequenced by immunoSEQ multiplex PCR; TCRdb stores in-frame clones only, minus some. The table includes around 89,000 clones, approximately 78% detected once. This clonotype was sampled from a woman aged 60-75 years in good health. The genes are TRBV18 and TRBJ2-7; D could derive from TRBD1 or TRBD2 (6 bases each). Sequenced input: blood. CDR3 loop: CASSPPGLGGPYEQYF. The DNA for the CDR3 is TGTGCCAGCTCACCTCCCGGACTCGGGGGCCCCTACGAGCAGTACTTC.